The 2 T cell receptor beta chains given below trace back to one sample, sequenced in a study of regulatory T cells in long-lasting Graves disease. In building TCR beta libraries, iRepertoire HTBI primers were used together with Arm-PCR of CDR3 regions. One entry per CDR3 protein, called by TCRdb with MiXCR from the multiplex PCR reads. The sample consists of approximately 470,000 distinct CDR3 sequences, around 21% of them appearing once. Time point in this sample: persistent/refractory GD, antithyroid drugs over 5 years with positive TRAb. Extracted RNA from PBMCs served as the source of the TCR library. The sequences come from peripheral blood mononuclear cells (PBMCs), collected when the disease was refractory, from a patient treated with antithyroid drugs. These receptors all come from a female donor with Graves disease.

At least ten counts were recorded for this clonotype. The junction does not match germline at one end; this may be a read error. The CDR3 DNA reads TGTGCCAGCAGTTTATCAGCGGACAGGGGTCTGACCTTC. Amino acids: CASSLSADRGLTF. This chain uses TRBV27 with TRBJ2-5; 9 bases agree with TRBD1. This CDR3 spans 13 amino acids. From germline, CDR1 is MNHEY and CDR2 SMNVEV (reference sequence).

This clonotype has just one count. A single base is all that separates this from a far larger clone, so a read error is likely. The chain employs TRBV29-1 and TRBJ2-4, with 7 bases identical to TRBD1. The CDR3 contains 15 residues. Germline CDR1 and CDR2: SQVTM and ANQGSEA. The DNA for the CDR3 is TGCAGCGTTGAGAATCCGACAGGGATGTTCGATGAGCAGTCCTTC. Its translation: CSVENPTGMFDEQSF.